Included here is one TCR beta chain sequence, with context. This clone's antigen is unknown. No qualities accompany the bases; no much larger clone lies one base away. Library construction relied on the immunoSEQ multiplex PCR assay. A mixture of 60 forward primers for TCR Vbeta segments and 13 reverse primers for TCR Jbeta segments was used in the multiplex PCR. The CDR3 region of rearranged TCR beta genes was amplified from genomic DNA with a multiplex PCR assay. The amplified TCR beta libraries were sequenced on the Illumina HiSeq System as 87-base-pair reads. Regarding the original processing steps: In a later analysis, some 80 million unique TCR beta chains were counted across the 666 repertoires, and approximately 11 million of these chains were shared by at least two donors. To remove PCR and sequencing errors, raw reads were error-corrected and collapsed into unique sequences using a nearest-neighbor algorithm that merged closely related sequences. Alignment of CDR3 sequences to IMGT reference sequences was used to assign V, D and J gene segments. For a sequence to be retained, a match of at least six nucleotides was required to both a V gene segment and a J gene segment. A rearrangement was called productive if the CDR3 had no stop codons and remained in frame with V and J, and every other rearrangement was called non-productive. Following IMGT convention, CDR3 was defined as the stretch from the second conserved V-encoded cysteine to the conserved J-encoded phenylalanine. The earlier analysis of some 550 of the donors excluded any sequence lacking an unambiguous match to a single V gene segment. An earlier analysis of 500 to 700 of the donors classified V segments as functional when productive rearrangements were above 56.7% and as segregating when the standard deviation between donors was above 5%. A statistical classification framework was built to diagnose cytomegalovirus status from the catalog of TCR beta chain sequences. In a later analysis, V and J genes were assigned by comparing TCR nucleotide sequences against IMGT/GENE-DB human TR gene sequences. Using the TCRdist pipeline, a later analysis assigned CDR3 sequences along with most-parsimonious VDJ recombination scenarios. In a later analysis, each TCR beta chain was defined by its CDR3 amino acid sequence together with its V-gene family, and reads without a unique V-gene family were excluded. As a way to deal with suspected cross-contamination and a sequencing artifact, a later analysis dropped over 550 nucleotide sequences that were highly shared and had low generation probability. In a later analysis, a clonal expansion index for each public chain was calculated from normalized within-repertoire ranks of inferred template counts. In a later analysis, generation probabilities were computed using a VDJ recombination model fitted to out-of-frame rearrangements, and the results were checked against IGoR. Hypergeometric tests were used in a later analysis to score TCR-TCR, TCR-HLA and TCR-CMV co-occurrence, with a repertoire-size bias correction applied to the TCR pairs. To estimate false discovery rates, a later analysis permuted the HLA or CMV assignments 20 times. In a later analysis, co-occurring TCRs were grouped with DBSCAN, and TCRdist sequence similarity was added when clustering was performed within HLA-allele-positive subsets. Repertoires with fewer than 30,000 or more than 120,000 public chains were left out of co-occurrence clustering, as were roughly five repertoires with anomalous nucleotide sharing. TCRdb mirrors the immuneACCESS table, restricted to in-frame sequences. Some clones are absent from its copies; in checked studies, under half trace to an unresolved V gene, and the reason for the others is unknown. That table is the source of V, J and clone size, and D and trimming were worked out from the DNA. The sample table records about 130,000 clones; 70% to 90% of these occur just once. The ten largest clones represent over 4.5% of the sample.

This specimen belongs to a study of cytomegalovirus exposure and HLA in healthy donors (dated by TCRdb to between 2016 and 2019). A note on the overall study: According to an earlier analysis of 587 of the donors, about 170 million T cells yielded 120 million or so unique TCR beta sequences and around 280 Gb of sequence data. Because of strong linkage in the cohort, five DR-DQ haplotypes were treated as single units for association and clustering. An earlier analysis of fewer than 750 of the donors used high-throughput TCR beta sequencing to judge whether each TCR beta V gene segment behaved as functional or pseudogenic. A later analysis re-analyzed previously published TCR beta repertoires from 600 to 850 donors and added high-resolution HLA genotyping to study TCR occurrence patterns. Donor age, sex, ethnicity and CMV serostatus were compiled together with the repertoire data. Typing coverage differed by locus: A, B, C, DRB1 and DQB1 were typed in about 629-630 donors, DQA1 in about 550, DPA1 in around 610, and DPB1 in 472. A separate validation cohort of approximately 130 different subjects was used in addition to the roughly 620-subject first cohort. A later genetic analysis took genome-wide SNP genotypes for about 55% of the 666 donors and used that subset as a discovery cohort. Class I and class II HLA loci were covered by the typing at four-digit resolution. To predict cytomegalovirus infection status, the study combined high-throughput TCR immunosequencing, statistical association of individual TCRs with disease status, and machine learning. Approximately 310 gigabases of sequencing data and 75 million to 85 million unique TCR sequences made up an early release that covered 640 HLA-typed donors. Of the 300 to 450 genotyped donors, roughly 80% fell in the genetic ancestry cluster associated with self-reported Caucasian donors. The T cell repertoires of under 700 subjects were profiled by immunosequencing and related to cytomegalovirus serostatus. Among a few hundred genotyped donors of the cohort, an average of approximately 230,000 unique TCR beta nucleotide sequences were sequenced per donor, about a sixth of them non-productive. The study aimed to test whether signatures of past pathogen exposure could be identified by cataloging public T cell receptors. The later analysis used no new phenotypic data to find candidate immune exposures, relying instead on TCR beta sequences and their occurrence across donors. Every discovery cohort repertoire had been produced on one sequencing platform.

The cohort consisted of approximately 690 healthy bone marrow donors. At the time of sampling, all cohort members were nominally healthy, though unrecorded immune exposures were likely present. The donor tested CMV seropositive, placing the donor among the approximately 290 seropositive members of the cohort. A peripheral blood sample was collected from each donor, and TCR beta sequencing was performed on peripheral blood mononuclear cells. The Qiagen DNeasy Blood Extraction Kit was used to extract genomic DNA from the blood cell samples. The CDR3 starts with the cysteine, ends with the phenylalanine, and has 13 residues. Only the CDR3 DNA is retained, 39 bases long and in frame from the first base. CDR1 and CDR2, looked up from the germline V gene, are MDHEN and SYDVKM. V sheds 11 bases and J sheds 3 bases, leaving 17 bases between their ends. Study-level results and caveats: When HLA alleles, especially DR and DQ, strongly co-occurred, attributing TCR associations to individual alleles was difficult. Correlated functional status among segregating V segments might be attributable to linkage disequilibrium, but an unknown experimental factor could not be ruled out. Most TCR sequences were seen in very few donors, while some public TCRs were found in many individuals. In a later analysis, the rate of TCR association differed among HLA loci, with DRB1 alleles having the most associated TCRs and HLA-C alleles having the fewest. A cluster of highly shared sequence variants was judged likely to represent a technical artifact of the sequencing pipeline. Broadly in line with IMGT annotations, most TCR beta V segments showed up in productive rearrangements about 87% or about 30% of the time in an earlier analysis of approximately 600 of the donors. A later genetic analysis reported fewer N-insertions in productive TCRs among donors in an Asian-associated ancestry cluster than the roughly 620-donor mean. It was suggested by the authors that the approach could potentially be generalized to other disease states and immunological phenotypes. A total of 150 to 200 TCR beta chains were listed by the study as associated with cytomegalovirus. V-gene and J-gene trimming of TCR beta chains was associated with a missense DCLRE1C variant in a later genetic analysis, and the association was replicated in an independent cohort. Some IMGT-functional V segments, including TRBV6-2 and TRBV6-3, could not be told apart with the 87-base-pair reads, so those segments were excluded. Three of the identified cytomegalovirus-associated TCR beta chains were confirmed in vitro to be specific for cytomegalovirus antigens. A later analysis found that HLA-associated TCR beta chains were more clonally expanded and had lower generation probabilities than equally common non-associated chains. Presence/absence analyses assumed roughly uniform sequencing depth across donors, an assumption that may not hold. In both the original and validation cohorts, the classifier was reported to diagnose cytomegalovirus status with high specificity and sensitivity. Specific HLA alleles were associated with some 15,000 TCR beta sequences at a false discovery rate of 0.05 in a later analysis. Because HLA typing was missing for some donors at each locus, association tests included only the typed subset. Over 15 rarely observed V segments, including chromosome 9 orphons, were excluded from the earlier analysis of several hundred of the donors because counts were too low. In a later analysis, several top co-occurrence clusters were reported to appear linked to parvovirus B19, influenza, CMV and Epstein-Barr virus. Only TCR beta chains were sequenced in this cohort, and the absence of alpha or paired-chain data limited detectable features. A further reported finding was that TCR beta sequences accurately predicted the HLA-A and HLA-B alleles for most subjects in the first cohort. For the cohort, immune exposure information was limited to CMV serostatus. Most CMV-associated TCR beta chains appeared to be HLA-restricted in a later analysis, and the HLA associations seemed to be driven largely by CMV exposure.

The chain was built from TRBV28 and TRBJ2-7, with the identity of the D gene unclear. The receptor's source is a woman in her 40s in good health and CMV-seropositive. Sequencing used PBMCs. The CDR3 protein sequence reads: CASGLGLVYEQYF. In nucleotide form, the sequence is TGTGCCTCCGGGTTAGGCTTAGTCTACGAGCAGTACTTC.